This T cell receptor beta chain came from a study of control samples from healthy donors and cancer patients. Produced via immunoSEQ multiplex PCR; TCRdb's table is partial and in-frame only. The sample gives 150,000 to 190,000 clones, over 85% of which show up once; around 2.2% is in the top ten. The V gene's germline CDR1 is LGHDT and CDR2 YNNKEL (reference sequence). Trimming shortened V by 1 base and J by 5 bases, and 6 bases separated the two germline ends. The CDR3 sequence is 14 residues long. The sample taken for sequencing was blood. The clonotype comes from a man aged 45 to 65 in good health. J is TRBJ1-6 and V is TRBV3-1 (or the pseudogene TRBV3-2); D gene ambiguous. CDR3 sequence reads: CASSQAVHNSPLHF. As DNA, the CDR3 is TGTGCCAGCAGCCAAGCAGTTCATAATTCACCCCTCCACTTT.